This TCR beta chain was recovered during a study of OX40 agonist ivuxolimab in advanced cancers. V gave up 1 base and J gave up 0 bases, with 18 bases separating them. Germline CDR1 is SGHAT and CDR2 is FQNNGV. The CDR3 extends over 19 amino acids. The data were produced by immunoSEQ multiplex PCR, yet TCRdb's version contains in-frame clones alone and is incomplete. The top ten hold roughly 0.61% of the sample, which has 110,000 or so clones, about 91% seen once. This TCR was sampled from an adult with an advanced solid tumor such as melanoma, head and neck, liver or kidney cancer. The rearrangement joins TRBV11-2 to TRBJ1-4, with a possible D match to TRBD1 (6 bases). Sequencing used CD4+ or CD8+ T cells sorted from blood, obtained in a trial of the OX40 agonist ivuxolimab. CDR3 residues: CASSLGPGERPATNEKLFF. The CDR3 region has the DNA TGTGCCAGCAGCTTAGGCCCAGGGGAACGGCCAGCAACTAATGAAAAACTGTTTTTT.